This TCR beta chain came from a study of human T cells and chemical hapten exposure. At the level of the study: The variation in per-sample TCR yields arose mainly from small differences in pooled library volumes. Overall study results and limits: Relative to control repertoires, expanded TCRs gave rise to significantly more large CDR3 similarity clusters.

Time point meaning: patch test 1, 2 weeks after DPC sensitization. Treatment meaning: therapeutic diphenylcyclopropenone sensitization with weekly scalp DPC. For the library, individual cDNA molecules each received unique molecular identifiers. As originally analysed: Samples ranged from roughly 23,224 to 700,000 TCRs, with a median of roughly 95,000. TCRdb re-derived calls from the RACE reads in MiXCR, one entry per CDR3 protein. The authors' filters were not applied to this entry. The sample holds about 60,000 distinct CDR3 sequences, about a tenth seen once. In its sample, this clonotype was seen many times. What it binds is not known. The V end was cut by 4 bases, the J end by 7 bases, with 7 bases between. Germline V gene lookup returns CDR1 SQVTM and CDR2 ANQGSEA. This CDR3 comprises 10 residues.

The source material was whole blood, sampled in connection with sensitization to the hapten diphenylcyclopropenone (DPC). This clonotype originated in a woman in her forties with alopecia areata. Some clones in this sample may be carry-over from other donors' samples. V and J are TRBV29-1 and TRBJ2-5; no firm D call. The CDR3 sequence is CSVVWGTQYF. CDR3 DNA: TGCAGCGTTGTGTGGGGGACCCAGTACTTC.